Listed below are T cell receptor beta chains from one sample, sequenced in a study of cytomegalovirus exposure and HLA in healthy donors. This table comes from immunoSEQ multiplex PCR, and its TCRdb copy is limited to in-frame clones, with some not included. Seen here are 150,000 or so clones, around 89% observed once, and the top ten hold 6.2%. The specimen sequenced was PBMCs. The receptors derive from a woman aged 25 to 39 in good health and CMV-seropositive. The CDR3 runs from the conserved cysteine through the conserved F or W.

V	J	CDR3
TRBV5-1	TRBJ2-1	CASSSHGLAGGDHNEQFF
TRBV2	TRBJ2-1	CASSGSLAAAYNEQFF
TRBV5-1	TRBJ2-1	CASSIPLAGSYNEQFF
TRBV9	TRBJ2-3	CASSVGGVNTDTQYF
TRBV11-3	TRBJ2-5	CASSHSGGAAETQYF
TRBV19	TRBJ2-7	CASGLKSSYEQYF
TRBV9	TRBJ2-7	CASSVGQGHYEQYF
TRBV7-6	TRBJ1-4	CASSPGIGATNEKLFF
TRBV2	TRBJ2-5	CASSRQGQETQYF
TRBV29-1	TRBJ1-3	CSVDGSRNTIYF
TRBV5-1	TRBJ2-5	CASSPGQGQETQYF
TRBV6-1	TRBJ2-5	CASSDMPGETQYF
TRBV15	TRBJ2-7	CATSVTGPSSYEQYF
TRBV5-5	TRBJ2-1	CASSLVSSNEQFF
TRBV29-1	TRBJ2-5	CSVALAGETQYF
TRBV27	TRBJ2-7	CASSPTPDRAREQYF
TRBV2	TRBJ2-2	CASKRGQASTGELFF
TRBV2	TRBJ1-2	CASRRGMYGYTF
TRBV5-1	TRBJ2-5	CASSSPGTSGATWETQYF
TRBV5-1	TRBJ2-1	CASSLMRRAYNEQFF
TRBV7-9	TRBJ2-1	CAAAAPSGGSSYNEQFF
TRBV6-1	TRBJ2-1	CASSEWPPTSGRLHEQFF
TRBV2	TRBJ2-2	CATQYAGELFF
TRBV7-2	TRBJ2-5	CASSPVTGVRKTQYF
TRBV2	TRBJ2-5	CASSANAGGPGETQYF
TRBV5-6	TRBJ1-5	CASSYRDLPSQPQHF
TRBV28	TRBJ2-1	CASSSGLAGNNEQFF
TRBV7-2	TRBJ2-3	CASSDPPGGTDTQYF
TRBV11-2	TRBJ2-7	CASSPGGTGIYEQYF
TRBV25-1	TRBJ1-2	CASSGLSVSYGYTF
TRBV5-1	TRBJ1-6	CASSPGTGGVGSPLHF
TRBV19	TRBJ1-5	CASSIVGGAQPQHF
TRBV7-8	TRBJ2-5	CASSRAGTRGQETQYF
TRBV15	TRBJ2-1	CATSRDHRLAGVGDEQFF
TRBV5-1	TRBJ2-1	CASSVSGTTYNEQFF
TRBV27	TRBJ2-1	CASSFSSGYNEQFF
TRBV5-1	TRBJ1-1	CASSGLQFPEAFF
TRBV6-6	TRBJ2-7	CASSGGAALTYEQYF
TRBV19	TRBJ2-5	CASSTNLGPRGAQETQYF
TRBV7-2	TRBJ2-7	CASSNSGGYEQYF
TRBV13	TRBJ1-5	CASSVGQGNQPQHF
TRBV5-1	TRBJ2-5	CASSFLAGNQETQYF
TRBV28	TRBJ1-6	CASSWKGSYNSPLHF
TRBV20-1	TRBJ2-7	CSAPAGYEQYF
TRBV5-4	TRBJ2-3	CASSSGTDTDTQYF
TRBV6-6	TRBJ1-1	CASNKQNTEAFF
TRBV5-1	TRBJ2-1	CASSLLPGSYNEQFF
TRBV9	TRBJ2-7	CASSVASSSYEQYF
TRBV7-3	TRBJ2-3	CASSLTGTGDTQYF
TRBV6-5	TRBJ2-7	CASSPRESASKQYF
TRBV29-1	TRBJ2-1	CSVELAPSGRWNEQFF
TRBV2	TRBJ2-7	CASREHSDRGYEQYF
TRBV14	TRBJ2-7	CASSQVRTGDSYEQYF
TRBV7-9	TRBJ2-1	CASSHPTGSGDSYNEQFF
TRBV9	TRBJ2-2	CASSAQIVTGELFF
TRBV2	TRBJ2-3	CASTTGTSGSSDTQYF
TRBV5-1	TRBJ2-5	CASSPDRGETQYF
TRBV27	TRBJ2-7	CASSFGASYEQYF
TRBV4-1	TRBJ2-1	CASSQSLAETYNEQFF
TRBV13	TRBJ2-7	CASSGGTLTSGGQGEQYF